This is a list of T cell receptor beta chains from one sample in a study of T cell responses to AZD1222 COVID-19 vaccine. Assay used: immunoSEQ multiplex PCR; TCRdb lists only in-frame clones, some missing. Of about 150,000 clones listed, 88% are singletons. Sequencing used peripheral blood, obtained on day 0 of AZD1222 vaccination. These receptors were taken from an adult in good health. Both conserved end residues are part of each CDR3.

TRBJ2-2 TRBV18 CASSPRTDHTGELFF
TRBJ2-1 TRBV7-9 CASSSLAGGYSHNEQFF
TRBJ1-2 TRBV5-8 CASNPRVGYGYTF
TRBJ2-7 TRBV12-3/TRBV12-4 CASSFRSYEQYF
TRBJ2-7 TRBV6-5 CASTIAYEQYF
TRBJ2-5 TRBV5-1 CASRLGQETQYF
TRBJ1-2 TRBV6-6 CASSGYRVGYGYTF
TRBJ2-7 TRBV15 CATSRNRDRDRYF
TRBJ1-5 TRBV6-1 CATTGGDQPQHF
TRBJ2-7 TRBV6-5 CASSYSTGVGYEQYF
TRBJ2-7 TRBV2 CASSGDRGSSYEQYF
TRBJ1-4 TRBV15 CATSRVLDGPNEKLFF